These 15 T cell receptor beta chains came from one sample sequenced in a study of T cells in Graves' hyperthyroidism and ophthalmopathy. The TCR beta CDR3 regions underwent amplification using RNA transcripts as the source. HTBI primers were employed in a first-round RT-PCR of the TCR CDR3. Each CDR3 protein is one row after TCRdb ran MiXCR on the multiplex PCR reads. The sample records under 350,000 distinct CDR3 sequences, roughly 13% being singletons. The material sequenced was blood. The origin of the receptors is a woman aged 40 to 50 with Graves' ophthalmopathy.

CDR3 amino acids: CASSHTVDREARRGTQYF. CDR3 sequence (DNA): TGTGCCAGCAGCCACACCGTCGACCGGGAAGCCCGCCGTGGTACGCAGTATTTT. The chain recombines TRBV4-2 with TRBJ2-3, with TRBD2 as a possible D gene (5 bases). V lost 3 bases and J lost 8, with 27 bases in between. The CDR3 length is 18 residues. The germline gives CDR1 LGHNA, CDR2 YNFKEQ.

This chain uses TRBV7-9 with TRBJ1-2, with no clear D. In germline, CDR1 is SEHNR, CDR2 FQNEAQ (reference sequence). Trimming removed 0 bases at V and 8 bases at J, with 13 bases between. There are 14 residues in the CDR3. Here the CDR3 reads CASSLAQPVDGYTF. The CDR3, as DNA: TGTGCCAGCAGCTTAGCACAACCTGTGGACGGCTACACCTTC.

This clonotype was found a few times. The V call is TRBV27, the J call TRBJ1-1; unclear D gene. V shed 7 bases and J shed 4 bases, with 13 bases lying between them. There are 13 residues in the CDR3. CDR1 MNHEY and CDR2 SMNVEV come from the germline V gene (reference sequence). Here the CDR3 reads CASTKTGGTEAFF. Here the CDR3 DNA reads TGTGCCAGCACGAAGACCGGAGGCACTGAAGCTTTCTTT.

The chain employs TRBV19 and TRBJ2-1; 14 bases are a match to TRBD2. Trimming removed 3 bases from V and 9 bases from J; junction bases left unmatched: 4. The CDR3 is 15 residues long. Germline CDR1 LNHDA, CDR2 SQIVND (reference sequence). The CDR3 here is CASSMTSGGASEQFF. Written as DNA, the CDR3 is TGTGCCAGTAGTATGACTAGCGGGGGGGCTAGTGAGCAGTTCTTC.

There are many counts of this clonotype. The chain recombines TRBV2 with TRBJ1-1; TRBD1 aligns across 9 bases. The germline V gene encodes CDR1 SNHLY and CDR2 FYNNEI. J was trimmed by 10 bases and V by 9 bases; bases with no gene match: 15. The CDR3 is 14 residues long. The CDR3 DNA reads TGTGCCAGACAAAACAGGGGGCTTTATCTCGGAGCTTTCTTT. Amino acid sequence: CARQNRGLYLGAFF.

In its sample, this clonotype was seen many times. The gene calls are TRBV27 and TRBJ1-4; D is undetermined. V was clipped by 6 bases and J by 0 bases, with 8 bases between them. Germline-derived CDR1 and CDR2 are MNHEY and SMNVEV (reference sequence). The CDR3 runs to 14 residues. The CDR3 loop reads CASRHTATNEKLFF. The CDR3 nucleotides read TGTGCCAGCAGGCATACAGCAACTAATGAAAAACTGTTTTTT.

There are many counts of this clonotype. Sequence at one end of the junction differs from germline and may be a read error. The DNA of the CDR3 is TGTGCCAGCAGCTTAGGTGGCCCCTACGAGCAGTACTTC. This sequence encodes CASSLGGPYEQYF. The V call is TRBV5-1, the J call TRBJ2-7; D call uncertain. From germline, CDR1 is SGHRS and CDR2 YFSETQ. CDR3 length: 13 residues.

The V and J genes are TRBV27 and TRBJ2-3, with D possibly matching TRBD1 (5 bases). CDR3 size: 15 residues. Trimming took 5 bases from V and 0 from J, leaving 12 bases between them. Germline V CDR1 and CDR2: MNHEY, SMNVEV (reference sequence). The CDR3 sequence is CASSARQGSTDTQYF. Written as DNA, the CDR3 is TGTGCCAGCAGTGCAAGGCAGGGCAGCACAGATACGCAGTATTTT.

The table lists this clonotype with a count of one. This chain uses TRBV19 with TRBJ2-5, with D perhaps matching TRBD2 (6 bases). Trimming shortened V by 0 bases and J by 7 bases, and 6 bases separated the two germline ends. The CDR3 runs to 12 residues. From germline, CDR1 is LNHDA and CDR2 SQIVND (reference sequence). CDR3 coding DNA: TGTGCCAGTAGTATAGACGGGGGGACCCAGTACTTC. Its translation: CASSIDGGTQYF.

This clonotype was seen ten or more times. The chain combines TRBV9 with TRBJ2-3, with 7 bases fitting TRBD2. This CDR3 has 14 amino acids. J gave up 2 bases and V 5 bases, and 5 bases lay outside the gene matches. Germline V gives CDR1 SGDLS, CDR2 YYNGEE. CDR3 loop: CASRPLADTDTQYF. In DNA, the CDR3 is TGTGCCAGCAGGCCGCTAGCGGACACAGATACGCAGTATTTT.

The chain recombines TRBV9 with TRBJ2-7; no reliable D call. Germline V gene lookup returns CDR1 SGDLS and CDR2 YYNGEE. V lost 2 bases and J 1 base, leaving 10 bases between the germline ends. The CDR3 sequence is 14 residues long. CDR3 region: CASSVMDLSYEQYF. CDR3 nucleotides: TGTGCCAGCAGCGTGATGGACCTATCCTACGAGCAGTACTTC.

This clonotype was recorded a few times. This sequence joins TRBV7-2 and TRBJ1-1; tentative D call: TRBD1 (6 bases). This CDR3 has 15 amino acids. The germline CDR1 and CDR2 sequences are SGHTA and FQGNSA. The ends were cut back, 6 bases at V and 7 bases at J, with 21 bases in the middle. The CDR3 bases are TGTGCCAGCAGACGAGGGGGGGACCCGCGCGGTGAAGCTTTCTTT. As protein: CASRRGGDPRGEAFF.

This clonotype was detected only a few times. The chain is built from TRBV6-1 and TRBJ2-3, with 7 nucleotides matching TRBD2. CDR1 is MNHNS and CDR2 is SASEGT in the germline V gene. The CDR3 loop spans 16 amino acids. Trimming removed 10 bases from V and 0 bases from J; junction bases left unmatched: 13. In DNA form, the CDR3 reads TGTGCCATCCTACCACCCAGCGGGGCTAGCACAGATACGCAGTATTTT. Translated, it gives CAILPPSGASTDTQYF.

This clonotype was counted at least ten times. The J gene is TRBJ1-5, the V gene TRBV27, with a weak D call TRBD1 (6 bases). This CDR3 spans 14 amino acids. V was cut by 4 bases and J by 3 bases, with 10 bases left in between. CDR1 is MNHEY, CDR2 SMNVEV, per germline (reference sequence). This chain's CDR3 is CASSSDRYNQPQHF. The CDR3 DNA is TGTGCCAGCAGTTCTGACAGGTACAATCAGCCCCAGCATTTT.

This clonotype has a handful of counts. This sequence joins TRBV29-1 and TRBJ2-7; D might be TRBD1 (6 bases). Germline lookup yields CDR1 SQVTM and CDR2 ANQGSEA. This CDR3 region has 11 residues. V dropped 7 bases and J dropped 3 bases, with 10 bases sitting between them. CDR3: CSARDNYEQYF. CDR3 nucleotides: TGCAGCGCAAGGGACAACTACGAGCAGTACTTC.